This T cell receptor (beta chain) was observed in a study of cytomegalovirus exposure and HLA in healthy donors. Study at large: The roughly 110 validation repertoires matched the approximately 670 first-cohort repertoires in platform, a later analysis reported. Whole-study results and caveats: Reported performance of the classifier showed diagnosis of cytomegalovirus status with high specificity and sensitivity. In vitro work confirmed that a few CMV-associated chains recognize CMV antigens.

The CDR3 is 13 amino acids. Germline V CDR1 and CDR2: MNHNS, SASEGT. Trimming took off 2 bases at V and 11 bases at J, with 10 bases between the two ends. As regards this clone: What it binds is not known.

The repertoire was sequenced with immunoSEQ multiplex PCR; TCRdb's copy has only in-frame clones and lacks some. The table has more than 120,000 clones, approximately 86% seen once; the top ten hold less than 9%. This receptor was obtained from a man aged 18 to 30 in good health and CMV-seropositive. What was sequenced was PBMCs. The chain employs TRBV6-1 and TRBJ1-6, with D unclear. The CDR3 nucleotides read TGTGCCAGCAGTGAAAGTGGGCCAACACCCCTCCACTTT. Its translation is CASSESGPTPLHF.